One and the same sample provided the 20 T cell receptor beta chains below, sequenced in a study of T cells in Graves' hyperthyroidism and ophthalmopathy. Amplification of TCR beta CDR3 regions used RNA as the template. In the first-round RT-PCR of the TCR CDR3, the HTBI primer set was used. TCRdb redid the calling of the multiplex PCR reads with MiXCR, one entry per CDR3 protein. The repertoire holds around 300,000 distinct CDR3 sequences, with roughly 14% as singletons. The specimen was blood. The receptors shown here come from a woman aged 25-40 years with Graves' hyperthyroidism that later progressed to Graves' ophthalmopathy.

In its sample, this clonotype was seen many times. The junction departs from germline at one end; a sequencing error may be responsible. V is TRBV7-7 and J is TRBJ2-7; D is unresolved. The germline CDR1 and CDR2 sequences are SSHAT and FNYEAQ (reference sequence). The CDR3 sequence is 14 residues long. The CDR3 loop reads CASSKRTDGVEQYF. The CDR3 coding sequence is TGTGCTAGCAGCAAAAGGACGGATGGGGTCGAGCAGTACTTC.

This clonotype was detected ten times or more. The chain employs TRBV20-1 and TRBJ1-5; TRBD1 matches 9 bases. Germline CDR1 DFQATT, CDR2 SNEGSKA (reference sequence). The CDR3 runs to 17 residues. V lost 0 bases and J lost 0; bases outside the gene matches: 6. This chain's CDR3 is CSARETGGTYSNQPQHF. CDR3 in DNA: TGCAGTGCTAGAGAGACAGGGGGAACGTATAGCAATCAGCCCCAGCATTTT.

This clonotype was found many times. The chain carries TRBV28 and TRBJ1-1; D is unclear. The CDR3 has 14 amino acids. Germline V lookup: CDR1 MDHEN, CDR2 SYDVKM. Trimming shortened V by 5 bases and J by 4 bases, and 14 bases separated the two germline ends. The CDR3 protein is CASSPPGLSTEAFF. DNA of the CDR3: TGTGCCAGCAGTCCCCCGGGGTTAAGCACTGAAGCTTTCTTT. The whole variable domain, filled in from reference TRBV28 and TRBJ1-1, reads DVKVTQSSRYLVKRTGEKVFLECVQDMDHENMFWYRQDPGLGLRLIYFSYDVKMKEKGDIPEGYSVSREKKERFSLILESASTNQTSMYLCASSPPGLSTEAFFGQGTRLTVV.

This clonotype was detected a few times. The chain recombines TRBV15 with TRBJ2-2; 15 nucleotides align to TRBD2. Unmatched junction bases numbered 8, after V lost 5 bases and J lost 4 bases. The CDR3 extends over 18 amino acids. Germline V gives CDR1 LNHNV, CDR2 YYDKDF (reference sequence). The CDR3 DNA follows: TGTGCCACCAGCCTTGGACTAGCGGGAGGGCCCGGCACCGGGGAGCTGTTTTTT. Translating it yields CATSLGLAGGPGTGELFF.

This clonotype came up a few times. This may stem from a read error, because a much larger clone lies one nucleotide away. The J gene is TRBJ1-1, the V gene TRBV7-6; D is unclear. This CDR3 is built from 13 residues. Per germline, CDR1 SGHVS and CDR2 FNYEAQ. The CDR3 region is CTSSLAEDTEAFF. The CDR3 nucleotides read TGTACCAGCAGCTTAGCCGAGGACACTGAAGCTTTCTTT.

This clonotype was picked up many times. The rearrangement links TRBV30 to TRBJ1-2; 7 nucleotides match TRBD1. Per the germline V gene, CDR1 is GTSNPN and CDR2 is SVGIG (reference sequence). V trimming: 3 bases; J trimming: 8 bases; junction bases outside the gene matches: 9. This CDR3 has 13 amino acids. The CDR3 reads CAWSRQGFAGYTF. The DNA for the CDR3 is TGTGCCTGGAGCCGACAGGGATTCGCCGGCTACACCTTC.

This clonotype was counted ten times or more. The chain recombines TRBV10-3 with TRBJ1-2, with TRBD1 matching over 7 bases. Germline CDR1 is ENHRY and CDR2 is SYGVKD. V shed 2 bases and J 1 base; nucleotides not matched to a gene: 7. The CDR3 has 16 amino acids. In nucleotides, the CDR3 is TGTGCCATCAGTGAGCCGCGACAGGGTGGTAACTATGGCTACACCTTC. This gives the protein CAISEPRQGGNYGYTF.

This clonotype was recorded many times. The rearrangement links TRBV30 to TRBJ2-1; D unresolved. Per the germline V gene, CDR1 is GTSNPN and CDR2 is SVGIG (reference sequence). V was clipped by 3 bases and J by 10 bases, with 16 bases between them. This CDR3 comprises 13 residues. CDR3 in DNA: TGTGCCTGGAGGATCCAGGCACTGGGAGAGCAGTTCTTC. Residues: CAWRIQALGEQFF.

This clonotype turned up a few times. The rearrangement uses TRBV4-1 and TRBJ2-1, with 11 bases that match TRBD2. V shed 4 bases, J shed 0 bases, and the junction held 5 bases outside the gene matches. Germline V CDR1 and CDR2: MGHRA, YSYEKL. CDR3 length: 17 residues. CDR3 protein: CASSPRLAGPSYNEQFF. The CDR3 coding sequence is TGCGCCAGCAGCCCTAGACTAGCGGGGCCCTCCTACAATGAGCAGTTCTTC.

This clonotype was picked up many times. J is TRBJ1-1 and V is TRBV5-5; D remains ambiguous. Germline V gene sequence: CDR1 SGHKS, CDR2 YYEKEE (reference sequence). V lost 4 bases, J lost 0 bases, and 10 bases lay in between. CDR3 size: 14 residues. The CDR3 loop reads CASSLAIMNTEAFF. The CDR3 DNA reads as TGTGCCAGCAGCCTAGCCATTATGAACACTGAAGCTTTCTTT.

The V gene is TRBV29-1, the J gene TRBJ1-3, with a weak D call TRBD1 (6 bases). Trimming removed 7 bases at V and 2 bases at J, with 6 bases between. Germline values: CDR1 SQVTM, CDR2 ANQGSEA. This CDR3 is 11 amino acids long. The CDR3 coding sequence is TGCAGCGCAGGGGCTGGAAACACCATATATTTT. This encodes CSAGAGNTIYF.

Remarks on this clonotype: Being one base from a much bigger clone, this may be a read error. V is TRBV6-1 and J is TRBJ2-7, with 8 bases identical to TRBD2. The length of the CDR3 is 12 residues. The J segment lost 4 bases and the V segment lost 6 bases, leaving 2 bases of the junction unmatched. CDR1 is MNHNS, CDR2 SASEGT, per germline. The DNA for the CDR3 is TGTGCCAGCAGGCGGGGGGCTTACGAGCAGTACTTC. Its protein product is CASRRGAYEQYF.

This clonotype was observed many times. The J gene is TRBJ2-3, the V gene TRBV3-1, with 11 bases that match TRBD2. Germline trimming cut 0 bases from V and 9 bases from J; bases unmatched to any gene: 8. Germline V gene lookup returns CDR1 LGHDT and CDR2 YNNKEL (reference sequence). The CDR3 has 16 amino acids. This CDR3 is CASSQEWLAGGGTQYF. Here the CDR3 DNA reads TGTGCCAGCAGCCAAGAATGGCTAGCGGGAGGAGGGACGCAGTATTTT.

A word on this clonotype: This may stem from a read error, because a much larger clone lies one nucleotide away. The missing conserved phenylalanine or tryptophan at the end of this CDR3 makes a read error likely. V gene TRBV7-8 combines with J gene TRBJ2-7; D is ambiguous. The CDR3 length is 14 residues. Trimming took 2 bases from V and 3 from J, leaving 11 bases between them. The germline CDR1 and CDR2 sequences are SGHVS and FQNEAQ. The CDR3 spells CASSLSVLFYEQYS. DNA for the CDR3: TGTGCCAGCAGCTTATCGGTATTATTCTACGAGCAGTACTCC.

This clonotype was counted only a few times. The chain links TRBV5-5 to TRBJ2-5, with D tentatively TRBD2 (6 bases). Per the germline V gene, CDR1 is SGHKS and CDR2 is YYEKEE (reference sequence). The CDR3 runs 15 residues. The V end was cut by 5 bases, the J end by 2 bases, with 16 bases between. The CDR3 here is CASSNPGLTQETQYF. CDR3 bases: TGTGCCAGCAGTAATCCGGGACTCACACAAGAGACCCAGTACTTC.

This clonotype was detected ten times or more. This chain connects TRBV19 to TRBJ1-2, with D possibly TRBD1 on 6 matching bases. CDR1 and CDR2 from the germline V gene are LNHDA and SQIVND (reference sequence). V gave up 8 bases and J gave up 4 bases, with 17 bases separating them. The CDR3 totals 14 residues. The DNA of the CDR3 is TGTGCCAGTGACTCCCAGGGGAGCGGCTATGGCTACACCTTC. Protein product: CASDSQGSGYGYTF. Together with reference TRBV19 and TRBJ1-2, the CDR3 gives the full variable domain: DGGITQSPKYLFRKEGQNVTLSCEQNLNHDAMYWYRQDPGQGLRLIYYSQIVNDFQKGDIAEGYSVSREKKESFPLTVTSAQKNPTAFYLCASDSQGSGYGYTFGSGTRLTVV.

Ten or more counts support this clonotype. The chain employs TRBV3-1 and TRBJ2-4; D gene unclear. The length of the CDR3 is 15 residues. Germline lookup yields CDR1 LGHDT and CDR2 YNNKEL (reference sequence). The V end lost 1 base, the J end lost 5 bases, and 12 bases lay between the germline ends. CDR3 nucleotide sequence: TGTGCCAGCAGCCAAGTGCTTAGCCAAGAAAACATTCAGTACTTC. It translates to CASSQVLSQENIQYF.

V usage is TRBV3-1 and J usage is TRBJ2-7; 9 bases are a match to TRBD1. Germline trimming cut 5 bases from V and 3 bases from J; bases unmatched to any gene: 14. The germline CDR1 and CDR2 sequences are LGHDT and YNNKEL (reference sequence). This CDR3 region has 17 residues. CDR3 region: CASSSRSVNRGLYEQYF. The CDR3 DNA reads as TGTGCCAGCAGCTCTCGGTCGGTTAACAGGGGGCTCTACGAGCAGTACTTC.

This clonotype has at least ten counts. CDR3 amino acids: CSARDPRGSDTQYF. The CDR3 DNA is TGCAGTGCTAGAGATCCCAGGGGGTCAGATACGCAGTATTTT. The V gene is TRBV20-1, the J gene TRBJ2-3, with TRBD1 matching 7 bases. V lost 0 bases to trimming and J lost 4 bases; unmatched junction nucleotides: 4. The CDR3 sequence is 14 residues long. The germline gives CDR1 DFQATT, CDR2 SNEGSKA (reference sequence).

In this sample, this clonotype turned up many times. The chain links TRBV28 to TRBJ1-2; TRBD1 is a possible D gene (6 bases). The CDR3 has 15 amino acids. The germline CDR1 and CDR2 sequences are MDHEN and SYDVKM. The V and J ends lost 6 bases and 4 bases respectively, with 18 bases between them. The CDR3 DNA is TGTGCCAGCAGCCTGGACAGAGGGTCGAGCTATGGCTACACCTTC. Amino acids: CASSLDRGSSYGYTF.